Listed below are T cell receptor beta chains from one sample, sequenced in a study of human T cells and chemical hapten exposure. TCRdb recomputed calls from the RACE reads with MiXCR, one row per CDR3 protein. The profile shows 100,000 to 150,000 distinct CDR3 sequences, about 10% of them singletons. Sequences were derived from whole blood, sampled in connection with sensitization to the hapten diphenylcyclopropenone (DPC). These receptors all stem from a woman aged 50 to 60 with alopecia areata. Some clones in this sample may be carry-over from other donors' samples. Each CDR3 is given with its conserved first and last residue. The D gene is left open where the match is weak. Clone size is given for some rows only: seen once, a few or many times, or a class if the clone is expanded.

clone_size,j_call,d_call,v_call,cdr3_aa,cdr3_nt
few,TRBJ2-5,.,TRBV6-1,CASSSRHVQETQYF,TGTGCCAGCAGTTCCCGACACGTCCAAGAGACCCAGTACTTC
.,TRBJ1-3,.,TRBV12-3/TRBV12-4,CASSPGLYSGNTIYF,TGTGCCAGCAGTCCCGGACTCTACTCTGGAAACACCATATATTTT
once,TRBJ2-7,TRBD1,TRBV29-1,CSAAGGAFSYEQYF,TGCAGCGCTGCAGGGGGCGCTTTTTCCTACGAGCAGTACTTC
.,TRBJ2-2,.,TRBV18,CASSPPNRGMTGELFF,TGTGCCAGCTCACCACCGAATAGAGGGATGACCGGGGAGCTGTTTTTT
few,TRBJ1-1,.,TRBV6-2/TRBV6-3,CASSARRDGTEAFF,TGTGCCAGCAGTGCCCGGAGGGATGGCACTGAAGCTTTCTTT
few,TRBJ2-3,TRBD1,TRBV7-2,CASSSGGSSSDTQYF,TGTGCCAGCAGCTCAGGGGGTTCTAGTTCAGATACGCAGTATTTT
few,TRBJ2-3,TRBD2,TRBV20-1,CSAPTSGSTDTQYF,TGCAGTGCACCGACTAGCGGGAGCACAGATACGCAGTATTTT
many,TRBJ1-1,.,TRBV20-1,CSAPTPLGHENTEAFF,TGCAGTGCTCCCACCCCATTAGGGCACGAAAACACTGAAGCTTTCTTT
.,TRBJ2-5,TRBD2,TRBV7-2,CASSALAERETQYF,TGTGCCAGCAGCGCGCTAGCGGAGAGAGAGACCCAGTACTTC
many,TRBJ2-5,TRBD1,TRBV29-1,CSGGQGHEGTQYF,TGCAGCGGGGGACAGGGCCATGAAGGGACCCAGTACTTC
.,TRBJ2-3,.,TRBV10-3,CAIRNSGTHTDTQYF,TGTGCCATCAGAAACTCCGGGACCCACACAGATACGCAGTATTTT
.,TRBJ2-3,TRBD2,TRBV9,CASSPHLAGNGADTQYF,TGTGCCAGCAGCCCTCACTTAGCGGGGAATGGGGCAGATACGCAGTATTTT
few,TRBJ1-2,.,TRBV6-1,CASSAAGMYGYTF,TGTGCCAGCAGTGCGGCAGGGATGTATGGCTACACCTTC
many,TRBJ2-7,.,TRBV6-5,CASSYSVIHEQYF,TGTGCCAGCAGTTACTCTGTGATCCACGAGCAGTACTTC
many,TRBJ2-5,TRBD1,TRBV7-9,CASVLPGQEETQYF,TGTGCCAGCGTACTGCCTGGACAGGAGGAGACCCAGTACTTC
few,TRBJ2-7,.,TRBV20-1,CSARDCNTPYEQYF,TGCAGTGCTAGAGATTGCAACACCCCCTACGAGCAGTACTTC
many,TRBJ2-2,.,TRBV2,CASSLGGTALTGELFF,TGTGCCAGCTCACTGGGGGGGACAGCCCTCACCGGGGAGCTGTTTTTT
many,TRBJ2-7,.,TRBV11-3,CASSLEGYEQYF,TGTGCCAGCAGCTTAGAAGGGTACGAGCAGTACTTC
many,TRBJ2-1,.,TRBV7-6,CASRDFSNEQFF,TGTGCCAGCCGGGACTTTTCCAATGAGCAGTTCTTC
.,TRBJ1-1,.,TRBV14,CASSQAFNTEAFF,TGTGCCAGCAGCCAGGCCTTTAACACTGAAGCTTTCTTT
few,TRBJ2-7,TRBD1,TRBV5-1,CASSLTGTGGYEQYF,TGCGCCAGCAGCCTCACCGGGACAGGGGGCTACGAGCAGTACTTC
many,TRBJ2-1,TRBD2,TRBV29-1,CSGTSGSSYNEQFF,TGCAGCGGCACTAGCGGTAGCTCCTACAATGAGCAGTTCTTC
.,TRBJ1-5,.,TRBV7-8,CASSLEGGVGNQPQHF,TGTGCCAGCAGCTTAGAGGGAGGGGTAGGCAATCAGCCCCAGCATTTT
.,TRBJ2-3,TRBD1,TRBV5-1,CASSLVRDRFTDTQYF,TGCGCCAGCAGCTTGGTGAGGGACAGATTCACAGATACGCAGTATTTT
.,TRBJ2-1,.,TRBV6-1,CASSEGSVRGEQFF,TGTGCCAGCAGTGAGGGTAGCGTGAGGGGTGAGCAGTTCTTC
few,TRBJ2-5,.,TRBV6-2/TRBV6-3,CASSPRVETQYF,TGTGCCAGCAGCCCCCGTGTGGAGACCCAGTACTTC
.,TRBJ2-6,.,TRBV20-1,CSARDSGHRSGANVLTF,TGCAGTGCTAGAGATTCCGGACACCGCTCTGGGGCCAACGTCCTGACTTTC
few,TRBJ2-7,TRBD2,TRBV9,CASSVSVGGEQYF,TGTGCCAGCAGCGTAAGCGTCGGGGGGGAGCAGTACTTC
.,TRBJ1-2,.,TRBV3-1,CASSQDERGRGSGYTF,TGTGCCAGCAGCCAAGATGAAAGAGGGAGGGGATCTGGCTACACCTTC
few,TRBJ1-5,.,TRBV7-9,CASSLMYQPQHF,TGTGCCAGCAGCTTAATGTATCAGCCCCAGCATTTT
.,TRBJ2-1,.,TRBV12-3/TRBV12-4,CASSLYEQFF,TGTGCCAGCAGTTTGTATGAGCAGTTCTTC
few,TRBJ2-7,.,TRBV12-5,CASGPSPRYEQYF,TGTGCTAGTGGCCCGAGCCCACGCTACGAGCAGTACTTC
.,TRBJ2-1,TRBD2,TRBV3-1,CASSQDVAGAYNEQFF,TGTGCCAGCAGCCAAGATGTAGCGGGGGCCTACAATGAGCAGTTCTTC
.,TRBJ1-5,.,TRBV19,CASSPNYSNQPQHF,TGTGCCAGTAGCCCGAACTATAGCAATCAGCCCCAGCATTTT
few,TRBJ2-1,TRBD2,TRBV5-1,CASSRDSGSNEQFF,TGCGCCAGCTCCCGCGATAGCGGGAGCAATGAGCAGTTCTTC
.,TRBJ1-1,.,TRBV28,CASKTPEGDTEAFF,TGTGCCAGCAAAACCCCAGAAGGGGACACTGAAGCTTTCTTT
.,TRBJ1-2,.,TRBV29-1,CSVGAGTRNGYTF,TGCAGCGTTGGAGCCGGGACACGAAATGGCTACACCTTC
.,TRBJ1-6,.,TRBV27,CASRDIYNSPLHF,TGTGCCAGCAGGGATATCTATAATTCACCCCTCCACTTT
few,TRBJ2-7,TRBD2,TRBV6-2/TRBV6-3,CASRGTSVAYEQYF,TGTGCCAGCAGAGGGACTAGCGTCGCCTACGAGCAGTACTTC
many,TRBJ2-7,.,TRBV12-3/TRBV12-4,CASSLDLYEQYF,TGTGCCAGCAGTTTGGACCTTTACGAGCAGTACTTC
.,TRBJ2-7,.,TRBV3-1,CASSWTGVEQYF,TGTGCCAGCAGCTGGACCGGGGTCGAGCAGTACTTC
few,TRBJ2-5,.,TRBV5-1,CASSTGQLVQETQYF,TGCGCCAGCAGCACCGGACAGCTAGTCCAAGAGACCCAGTACTTC
.,TRBJ2-7,.,TRBV5-4,CASSQGGRPYEQYF,TGTGCCAGCAGCCAGGGTGGGCGACCGTACGAGCAGTACTTC
.,TRBJ2-1,.,TRBV5-1,CASSIRTASSYNEQFF,TGCGCCAGCAGCATACGGACAGCGAGCTCCTACAATGAGCAGTTCTTC
few,TRBJ1-4,.,TRBV28,CASIGGLNEKLFF,TGTGCCAGCATCGGGGGGCTTAATGAAAAACTGTTTTTT
.,TRBJ1-1,.,TRBV28,CASSLLSGTGTEAFF,TGTGCCAGCAGTTTATTATCCGGGACGGGGACTGAAGCTTTCTTT
few,TRBJ2-4,TRBD2,TRBV5-6,CASSLASSGSKNIQYF,TGTGCCAGCAGCTTGGCCTCTAGCGGATCCAAAAACATTCAGTACTTC
.,TRBJ2-3,.,TRBV6-2/TRBV6-3,CASSYLAGSSDTQYF,TGTGCCAGCAGTTACTTGGCGGGCTCCTCAGATACGCAGTATTTT
.,TRBJ1-3,.,TRBV29-1,CSVIGPSSGNTIYF,TGCAGCGTTATCGGGCCAAGCTCTGGAAACACCATATATTTT
.,TRBJ1-4,.,TRBV13,CASSSRDGRNEKLFF,TGTGCCAGCAGCTCAAGGGACGGTCGTAATGAAAAACTGTTTTTT